This TCR beta chain appears in the sequencing data of a study of T cells after yellow fever vaccination. Germline-derived CDR1 and CDR2 are SGHVS and FQNEAQ. The CDR3 runs to 16 residues. The V segment lost 4 bases and the J segment 4 bases; nucleotides outside the gene matches: 11. TCRdb itself ran the 5' RACE reads through MiXCR, one entry per CDR3 protein. The sample holds 350,000 to 550,000 distinct CDR3 sequences, approximately 19% seen once. This chain connects TRBV7-8 to TRBJ2-3; 7 nucleotides line up with TRBD2. This sample comprised PBMCs, obtained before the yellow fever booster vaccination. The clonotype comes from a man in his late teens or twenties who received the YFV17D yellow fever vaccine. The CDR3 is CASSSGPLGGPDTQYF. As DNA, the CDR3 is TGTGCCAGCAGCTCCGGCCCGCTGGGAGGGCCAGATACGCAGTATTTT.